These 27 T cell receptor beta chains were sequenced from one sample in a study of T cell responses to AZD1222 COVID-19 vaccine. Sequenced by immunoSEQ multiplex PCR; TCRdb stores in-frame clones only, minus some. This table holds about 120,000 clones, around 87% found once. The sequenced sample was peripheral blood, obtained on day 0 of AZD1222 vaccination. All receptors derive from an adult in good health.

J is TRBJ1-1 and V is TRBV30; weak D call: TRBD1 (5 bases). V lost 5 bases, J lost 1 base, and 11 bases lay in between. The CDR3 is 13 amino acids. Germline loops: CDR1 GTSNPN, CDR2 SVGIG (reference sequence). The CDR3 here is CAWAKGQNTEAFF. DNA of the CDR3: TGTGCCTGGGCCAAAGGACAGAACACTGAAGCTTTCTTT. The entire variable domain, with the rest obtained from reference TRBV30 and TRBJ1-1, is as follows: SQTIHQWPATLVQPVGSPLSLECTVEGTSNPNLYWYRQAAGRGLQLLFYSVGIGQISSEVPQNLSASRPQDRQFILSSKKLLLSDSGFYLCAWAKGQNTEAFFGQGTRLTVV.

The chain links TRBV18 to TRBJ2-7; D possibly corresponds to TRBD2 (6 bases). V lost 0 bases, J lost 5 bases, and 23 bases lay in between. Looked up from germline, CDR1 is KGHSH and CDR2 is LQKENI. The CDR3 is made up of 18 amino acids. CDR3 in amino acids: CASSPPRGTAVPNDEQYF. CDR3 nucleotides: TGTGCCAGCTCACCACCGCGGGGAACGGCTGTCCCCAACGACGAGCAGTACTTC.

The chain joins TRBV28 to TRBJ2-1; 14 bases agree with TRBD2. The CDR3 is 15 amino acids. Per germline, CDR1 MDHEN and CDR2 SYDVKM. V shed 6 bases and J 10 bases; nucleotides not matched to a gene: 8. DNA for the CDR3: TGTGCCAGCAGCCGACTAGCGGGAGGGCCGGGGGAGCAGTTCTTC. Its protein is CASSRLAGGPGEQFF.

DNA for the CDR3: TGTGCCACCAGCAGAGAGGCAGAGGGAAACACCATATATTTT. It encodes CATSREAEGNTIYF. V and J are TRBV15 and TRBJ1-3; no clear D gene. Germline-derived CDR1 and CDR2 are LNHNV and YYDKDF (reference sequence). CDR3 length: 14 residues. V lost 0 bases to trimming and J lost 4 bases, with 7 bases between them.

The chain carries TRBV5-4 and TRBJ2-3; D remains ambiguous. The CDR3 loop spans 17 amino acids. Trimming removed 0 bases at V and 0 bases at J, with 14 bases between. CDR1 SGHNT and CDR2 YYREEE come from the germline V gene (reference sequence). As DNA, the CDR3 is TGTGCCAGCAGCTTGGCGCTAACACGCTCTAGCACAGATACGCAGTATTTT. It codes for CASSLALTRSSTDTQYF.

V is TRBV11-2 and J is TRBJ2-1; D is undetermined. This CDR3 region has 14 residues. CDR1 SGHAT and CDR2 FQNNGV come from the germline V gene. The ends were cut back, 0 bases at V and 10 bases at J, with 13 bases in the middle. The CDR3 DNA reads TGTGCCAGCAGCTTAGATTGGAGTAGGGCGGAGCAGTTCTTC. This codes for CASSLDWSRAEQFF. Full variable domain (outside the CDR3, taken from reference TRBV11-2 and TRBJ2-1): EAGVAQSPRYKIIEKRQSVAFWCNPISGHATLYWYQQILGQGPKLLIQFQNNGVVDDSQLPKDRFSAERLKGVDSTLKIQPAKLEDSAVYLCASSLDWSRAEQFFGPGTRLTVL.

As to this clone: Its ends do not fully match the called genes, so a read error is possible. This chain joins TRBV7-7 and TRBJ2-7; D is perhaps TRBD2 (6 bases). CDR1 and CDR2 from the germline V gene are SSHAT and FNYEAQ (reference sequence). CDR3 length equals 13 residues. The CDR3 sequence is CASSLSGEGEQYF. CDR3 in DNA: TGTGCTAGCAGCTTATCGGGGGAAGGAGAGCAGTACTTC.

The V call is TRBV7-9, the J call TRBJ1-2, with a weak D call TRBD1 (5 bases). Germline CDR1 SEHNR, CDR2 FQNEAQ (reference sequence). V gave up 5 bases and J gave up 6 bases, with 19 bases separating them. This CDR3 spans 15 amino acids. The CDR3 DNA reads TGTGCCAGCAGCAACAGGTTAACGTACGGCAATGGCTACACCTTC. Translation: CASSNRLTYGNGYTF.

The chain couples TRBV6-5 to TRBJ1-1, with D possibly TRBD1 on 5 matching bases. This CDR3 has 14 amino acids. With 8 bases removed from V and 3 bases from J, the gap between germline ends came to 16 bases. The germline CDR1 and CDR2 sequences are MNHEY and SVGAGI. The CDR3 region has the DNA TGTGCCAGCCTCGAAGGGGTCCGAGACACTGAAGCTTTCTTT. Protein product: CASLEGVRDTEAFF.

The rearrangement joins TRBV11-2 to TRBJ2-7; D ambiguous. V dropped 5 bases and J dropped 6 bases, with 14 bases sitting between them. The CDR3 is 13 amino acids. Germline CDR1 and CDR2: SGHAT and FQNNGV. The CDR3 loop is CASSPDFKIEQYF. CDR3 in DNA: TGTGCCAGCAGCCCAGACTTTAAGATCGAGCAGTACTTC.

The rearrangement uses TRBV10-3 and TRBJ2-1, with 10 bases lining up with TRBD2. This CDR3 contains 19 residues. CDR1 and CDR2 from the germline V gene are ENHRY and SYGVKD. Losses at the gene ends were 6 bases for V and 1 base for J; bases not matched to a gene: 15. The chain's CDR3 is CAISVTPLLAGWSYNEQFF. Here the CDR3 DNA reads TGTGCCATCAGCGTCACCCCGCTACTAGCGGGATGGTCCTACAATGAGCAGTTCTTC.

J is TRBJ2-7 and V is TRBV4-3, with TRBD2 identical over 8 bases. Germline V gene lookup returns CDR1 LGHNA and CDR2 YSLEER. Germline trimming cut 0 bases from V and 2 bases from J; bases unmatched to any gene: 3. This CDR3 spans 15 amino acids. In DNA form, the CDR3 reads TGCGCCAGCAGCCAAGAAGGAGCGGGGGCCTACGAGCAGTACTTC. Translated: CASSQEGAGAYEQYF.

The V call is TRBV6-4, the J call TRBJ2-5; D is unresolved. The CDR3 spans 15 residues. V shed 6 bases and J shed 5 bases, with 19 bases lying between them. Germline V gene data show CDR1 as MRHNA and CDR2 as SNTAGT. The CDR3 DNA follows: TGTGCCAGCAGCCTCACGGCCACTCCTTTGGAGACCCAGTACTTC. Encoded protein: CASSLTATPLETQYF.

CDR3 amino acids: CASSPDRFQETQYF. The DNA of the CDR3 is TGTGCCAGCAGCCCGGACAGGTTCCAAGAGACCCAGTACTTC. The chain employs TRBV7-9 and TRBJ2-5, with 7 bases matching TRBD1. The V segment lost 5 bases and the J segment 1 base; nucleotides outside the gene matches: 4. Per the germline V gene, CDR1 is SEHNR and CDR2 is FQNEAQ (reference sequence). CDR3 length equals 14 residues.

CDR3 amino acids: CASSFGTGLTDTQYF. DNA of the CDR3: TGTGCCAGCAGTTTTGGGACAGGCCTCACAGATACGCAGTATTTT. The gene calls are TRBV28 and TRBJ2-3; 8 bases are a match to TRBD1. After removal of 3 bases from V and 2 bases from J, the junction contained 4 bases not matched to a gene. Germline loops: CDR1 MDHEN, CDR2 SYDVKM. This CDR3 has 15 amino acids.

The rearrangement joins TRBV27 to TRBJ2-7; TRBD1 aligns across 7 bases. Looked up from germline, CDR1 is MNHEY and CDR2 is SMNVEV (reference sequence). V shed 6 bases and J 1 base; nucleotides not matched to a gene: 9. The CDR3 extends over 15 amino acids. The CDR3 is CASSLSPDRSYEQYF. Written as DNA, the CDR3 is TGTGCCAGCAGCTTAAGCCCGGACAGGTCCTACGAGCAGTACTTC.

This clone was seen only once. The chain uses TRBV7-9 and TRBJ2-7, with D uncertain. Germline CDR1 and CDR2: SEHNR and FQNEAQ (reference sequence). V lost 5 bases and J lost 1, with 9 bases in between. The CDR3 consists of 13 residues. The CDR3 coding sequence is TGTGCCAGCAGCCAGACCGATTCCTACGAGCAGTACTTC. This translates into CASSQTDSYEQYF.

This rearrangement joins TRBV3-1 (or the pseudogene TRBV3-2) to TRBJ1-1; D may be TRBD1 (5 bases). The CDR3 has 16 residues. V was trimmed by 1 base and J by 1 base, leaving 13 bases between them. Germline-derived CDR1 and CDR2 are LGHDT and YNNKEL (reference sequence). In nucleotides, the CDR3 is TGTGCCAGCAGCCAAGTAGGAGTGGGGGGGAACACTGAAGCTTTCTTT. As protein: CASSQVGVGGNTEAFF.

This clone was seen only once. This chain connects TRBV3-1 (or the pseudogene TRBV3-2) to TRBJ2-5, with 8 positions matching TRBD1. After removal of 1 base from V and 13 bases from J, the junction contained 5 bases not matched to a gene. The CDR3 is 12 residues long. The germline gives CDR1 LGHDT, CDR2 YNNKEL (reference sequence). The chain's CDR3 is CASSQGTGTGYF. In nucleotides, the CDR3 is TGTGCCAGCAGCCAAGGGACCGGGACAGGGTACTTC.

The V and J genes are TRBV6-2 or TRBV6-3 and TRBJ2-7; maybe TRBD2 (6 bases). The germline V gene has CDR1 MNHEY and CDR2 SVGEGT. The CDR3 is 15 amino acids. V lost 0 bases and J 6 bases, leaving 15 bases between the germline ends. The CDR3 DNA sequence: TGTGCCAGCAGTTACTCCGGGACTGCATCTTCCGAGCAGTACTTC. Its protein is CASSYSGTASSEQYF.

The rearrangement links TRBV11-2 to TRBJ1-4; a possible D gene is TRBD1 (6 bases). CDR3 length equals 15 residues. Germline V gene data show CDR1 as SGHAT and CDR2 as FQNNGV. Trimming shortened V by 5 bases and J by 6 bases, and 16 bases separated the two germline ends. CDR3 bases: TGTGCCAGCAGCATTGATCAGGGGTGGTATGAAAAACTGTTTTTT. Translated: CASSIDQGWYEKLFF. Drawing the rest from reference TRBV11-2 and TRBJ1-4, the complete variable domain is EAGVAQSPRYKIIEKRQSVAFWCNPISGHATLYWYQQILGQGPKLLIQFQNNGVVDDSQLPKDRFSAERLKGVDSTLKIQPAKLEDSAVYLCASSIDQGWYEKLFFGSGTQLSVL.

This chain uses TRBV5-1 with TRBJ1-2; D might be TRBD1 (5 bases). The CDR3 has 13 residues. The germline V gene encodes CDR1 SGHRS and CDR2 YFSETQ. V lost 1 base, J lost 3 bases, and 7 bases lay in between. The CDR3 DNA follows: TGCGCCAGCAGCTTGTCGGGGGACTATGGCTACACCTTC. This sequence encodes CASSLSGDYGYTF.

The rearrangement links TRBV7-2 to TRBJ1-1, with D maybe TRBD1 (6 bases). Germline V CDR1 and CDR2: SGHTA, FQGNSA. Trimming left V 6 bases short and J 1 base short, with 9 bases between. The CDR3 consists of 13 residues. The CDR3 spells CASSEGQNTEAFF. Here the CDR3 DNA reads TGTGCCAGCAGTGAGGGACAGAACACTGAAGCTTTCTTT.

The J gene is TRBJ1-6, the V gene TRBV30; 7 nucleotides match TRBD1. The V gene end was trimmed by 1 base and the J gene end by 7 bases; junction bases not matched to a gene: 13. The CDR3 is 17 residues long. CDR1 and CDR2 from the germline V gene are GTSNPN and SVGIG (reference sequence). The chain's CDR3 is CAWSAVMGQLLNSPLHF. As DNA, the CDR3 is TGTGCCTGGAGTGCCGTGATGGGACAGCTACTCAATTCACCCCTCCACTTT.

The chain combines TRBV11-1 with TRBJ1-1; 8 nucleotides agree with TRBD1. Trimming cost V 4 bases and J 2 bases; bases outside gene matches: 3. Germline V gene sequence: CDR1 SGHAT, CDR2 FQDESV (reference sequence). The CDR3 has 14 residues. The CDR3 bases are TGTGCCAGCAGCTCGACAGGGGCCAACACTGAAGCTTTCTTT. Translated, it gives CASSSTGANTEAFF.

A few counts support this clone. The chain uses TRBV7-2 and TRBJ1-5; TRBD1 is a possible D gene (6 bases). The germline gives CDR1 SGHTA, CDR2 FQGNSA. The CDR3 is 16 amino acids. The germline V and J ends were trimmed by 1 base and 9 bases, with 19 bases remaining between them. CDR3 region: CASSLVGGYSVPPQHF. Here the CDR3 DNA reads TGTGCCAGCAGCTTAGTTGGGGGCTATAGTGTTCCGCCCCAGCATTTT.

The rearrangement uses TRBV15 and TRBJ2-7; D not resolved. The CDR3 covers 14 residues. The V gene's germline CDR1 is LNHNV and CDR2 YYDKDF (reference sequence). Trimming stripped 2 bases from V and 0 bases from J, with 8 bases between. CDR3 loop: CATSRQATSYEQYF. As DNA, the CDR3 is TGTGCCACCAGCAGACAGGCTACCTCCTACGAGCAGTACTTC.